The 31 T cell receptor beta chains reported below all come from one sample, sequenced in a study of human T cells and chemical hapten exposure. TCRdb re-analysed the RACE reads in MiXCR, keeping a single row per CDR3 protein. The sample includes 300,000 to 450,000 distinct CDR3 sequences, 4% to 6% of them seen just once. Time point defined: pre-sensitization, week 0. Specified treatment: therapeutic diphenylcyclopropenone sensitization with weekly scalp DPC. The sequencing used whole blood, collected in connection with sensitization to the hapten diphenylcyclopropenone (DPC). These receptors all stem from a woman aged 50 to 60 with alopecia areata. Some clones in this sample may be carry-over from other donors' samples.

The CDR3 here is CASSANGQGFGGYTF. The CDR3 nucleotides are TGTGCCAGCAGCGCCAACGGCCAGGGTTTTGGTGGCTACACCTTC. V is TRBV9 and J is TRBJ1-2; D might be TRBD1 (5 bases). CDR1 is SGDLS, CDR2 YYNGEE, per germline. The CDR3 runs 15 residues. Trimming left V 3 bases short and J 7 bases short, with 19 bases between. Filled out from reference TRBV9 and TRBJ1-2, the complete variable domain reads DSGVTQTPKHLITATGQRVTLRCSPRSGDLSVYWYQQSLDQGLQFLIQYYNGEERAKGNILERFSAQQFPDLHSELNLSSLELGDSALYFCASSANGQGFGGYTFGSGTRLTVV.

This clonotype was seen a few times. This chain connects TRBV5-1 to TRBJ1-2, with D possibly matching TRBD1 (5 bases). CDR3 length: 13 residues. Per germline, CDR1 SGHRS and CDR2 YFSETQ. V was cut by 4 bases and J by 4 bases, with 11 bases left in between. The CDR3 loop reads CASSADISYGYTF. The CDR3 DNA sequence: TGCGCCAGCAGCGCGGACATAAGCTATGGCTACACCTTC.

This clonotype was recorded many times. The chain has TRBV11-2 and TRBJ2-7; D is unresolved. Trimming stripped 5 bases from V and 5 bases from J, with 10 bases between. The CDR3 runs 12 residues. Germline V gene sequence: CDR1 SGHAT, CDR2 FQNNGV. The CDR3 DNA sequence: TGTGCCAGCAGCCCCGTGAATAACGAGCAGTACTTC. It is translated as CASSPVNNEQYF.

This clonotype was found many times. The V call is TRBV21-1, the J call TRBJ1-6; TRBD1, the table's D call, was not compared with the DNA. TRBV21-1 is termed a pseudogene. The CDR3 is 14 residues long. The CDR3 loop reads CASTHGTGVSPLHF. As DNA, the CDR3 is TGTGCCAGCACCCACGGGACAGGGGTCTCACCCCTCCACTTT.

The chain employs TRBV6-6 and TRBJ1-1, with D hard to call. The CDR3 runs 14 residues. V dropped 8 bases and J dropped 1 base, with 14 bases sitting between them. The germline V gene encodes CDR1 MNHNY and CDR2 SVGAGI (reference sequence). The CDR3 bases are TGTGCCAGCTCTGTCACGGAACCGAACACTGAAGCTTTCTTT. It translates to CASSVTEPNTEAFF.

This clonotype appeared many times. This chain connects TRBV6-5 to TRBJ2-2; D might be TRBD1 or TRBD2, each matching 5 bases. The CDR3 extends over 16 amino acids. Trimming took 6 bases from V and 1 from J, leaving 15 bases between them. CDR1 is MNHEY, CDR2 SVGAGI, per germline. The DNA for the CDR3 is TGTGCCAGCAGGAGGGACGGCGGGCGGAACACCGGGGAGCTGTTTTTT. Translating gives CASRRDGGRNTGELFF.

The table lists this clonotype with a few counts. CDR3 nucleotides: TGTGCCAGCAGTGAGAACAGACTTGGGAATGGCTACACCTTC. It is translated as CASSENRLGNGYTF. The genes are TRBV2 and TRBJ1-2; D is uncertain. In germline, CDR1 is SNHLY, CDR2 FYNNEI. The CDR3 runs to 14 residues. V lost 3 bases, J lost 6 bases, and 14 bases lay in between.

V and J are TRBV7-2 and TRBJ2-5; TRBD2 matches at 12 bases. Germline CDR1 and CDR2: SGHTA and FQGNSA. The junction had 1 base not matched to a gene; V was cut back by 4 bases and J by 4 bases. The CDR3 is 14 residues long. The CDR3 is CASSSSGRGETQYF. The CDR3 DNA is TGTGCCAGCAGCTCTAGCGGGAGGGGAGAGACCCAGTACTTC.

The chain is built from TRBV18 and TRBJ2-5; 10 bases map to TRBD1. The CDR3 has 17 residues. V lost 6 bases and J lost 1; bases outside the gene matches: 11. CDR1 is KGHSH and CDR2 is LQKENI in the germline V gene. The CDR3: CASSPVWDRGLQETQYF. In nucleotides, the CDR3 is TGTGCCAGCTCCCCAGTCTGGGACAGGGGCCTCCAAGAGACCCAGTACTTC. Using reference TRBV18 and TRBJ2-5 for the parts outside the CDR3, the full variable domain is NAGVMQNPRHLVRRRGQEARLRCSPMKGHSHVYWYRQLPEEGLKFMVYLQKENIIDESGMPKERFSAEFPKEGPSILRIQQVVRGDSAAYFCASSPVWDRGLQETQYFGPGTRLLVL.

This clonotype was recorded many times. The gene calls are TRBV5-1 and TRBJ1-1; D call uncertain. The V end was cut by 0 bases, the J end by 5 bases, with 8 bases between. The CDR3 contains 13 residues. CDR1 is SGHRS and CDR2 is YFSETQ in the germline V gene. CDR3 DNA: TGCGCCAGCAGCTTGGTTCCCCGGACTGAAGCTTTCTTT. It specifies CASSLVPRTEAFF.

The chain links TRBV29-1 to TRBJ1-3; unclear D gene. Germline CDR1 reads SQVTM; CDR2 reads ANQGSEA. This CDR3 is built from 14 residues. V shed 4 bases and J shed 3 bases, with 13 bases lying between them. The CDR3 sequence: CSVGYGLNGNTIYF. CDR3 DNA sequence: TGCAGCGTTGGGTACGGGCTCAATGGAAACACCATATATTTT.

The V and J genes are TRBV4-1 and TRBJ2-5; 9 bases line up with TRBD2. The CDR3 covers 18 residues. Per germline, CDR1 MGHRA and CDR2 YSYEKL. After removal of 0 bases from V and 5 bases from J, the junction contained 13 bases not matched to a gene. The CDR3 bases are TGCGCCAGCAGCCAAGAACAGGGCTTAGCGGGGGAACCGGAGACCCAGTACTTC. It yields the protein CASSQEQGLAGEPETQYF.

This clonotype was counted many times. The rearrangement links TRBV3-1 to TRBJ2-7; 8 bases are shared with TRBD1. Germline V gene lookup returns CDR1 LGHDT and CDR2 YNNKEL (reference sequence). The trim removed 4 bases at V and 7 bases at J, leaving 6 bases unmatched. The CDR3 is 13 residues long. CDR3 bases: TGTGCCAGCAGCCGCCAGGGGGCGGAGGAGCAGTACTTC. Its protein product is CASSRQGAEEQYF.

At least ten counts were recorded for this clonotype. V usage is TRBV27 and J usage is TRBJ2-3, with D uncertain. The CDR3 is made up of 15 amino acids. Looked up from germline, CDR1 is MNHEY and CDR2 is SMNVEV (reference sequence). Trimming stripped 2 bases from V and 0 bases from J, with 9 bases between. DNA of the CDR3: TGTGCCAGCAGTTTAACATTCGTTAGCACAGATACGCAGTATTTT. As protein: CASSLTFVSTDTQYF.

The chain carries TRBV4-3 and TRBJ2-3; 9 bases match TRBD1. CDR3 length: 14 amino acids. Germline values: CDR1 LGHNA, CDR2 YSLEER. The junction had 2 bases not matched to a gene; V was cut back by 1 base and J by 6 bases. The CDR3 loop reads CASSQGTGADTQYF. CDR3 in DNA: TGCGCCAGCAGCCAAGGGACAGGGGCGGATACGCAGTATTTT.

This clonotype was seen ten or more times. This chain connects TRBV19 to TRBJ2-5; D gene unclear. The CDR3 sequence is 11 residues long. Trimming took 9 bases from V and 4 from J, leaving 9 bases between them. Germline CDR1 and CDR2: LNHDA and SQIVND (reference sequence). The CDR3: CASRWGETQYF. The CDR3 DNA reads TGTGCCAGCAGGTGGGGAGAGACCCAGTACTTC.

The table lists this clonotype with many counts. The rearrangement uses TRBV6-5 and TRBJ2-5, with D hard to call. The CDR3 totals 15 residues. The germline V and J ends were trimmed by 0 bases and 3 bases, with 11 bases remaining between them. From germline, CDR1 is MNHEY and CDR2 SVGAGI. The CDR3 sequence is CASSYSSGKEETQYF. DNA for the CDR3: TGTGCCAGCAGTTACTCGTCTGGGAAGGAAGAGACCCAGTACTTC.

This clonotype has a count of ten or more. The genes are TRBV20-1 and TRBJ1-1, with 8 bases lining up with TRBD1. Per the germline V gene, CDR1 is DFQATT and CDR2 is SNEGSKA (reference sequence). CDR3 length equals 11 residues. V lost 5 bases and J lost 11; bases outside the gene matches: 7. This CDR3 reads CSAPTGGAAFF. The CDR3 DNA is TGCAGTGCTCCTACAGGGGGAGCGGCTTTCTTT.

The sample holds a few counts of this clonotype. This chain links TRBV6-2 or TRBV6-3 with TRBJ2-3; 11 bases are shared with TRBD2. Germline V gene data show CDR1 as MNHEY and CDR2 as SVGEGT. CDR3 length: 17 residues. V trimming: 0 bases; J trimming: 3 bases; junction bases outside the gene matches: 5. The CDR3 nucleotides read TGTGCCAGCAGTTACTCCCTGACTAGCGGGGTAACAGATACGCAGTATTTT. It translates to CASSYSLTSGVTDTQYF.

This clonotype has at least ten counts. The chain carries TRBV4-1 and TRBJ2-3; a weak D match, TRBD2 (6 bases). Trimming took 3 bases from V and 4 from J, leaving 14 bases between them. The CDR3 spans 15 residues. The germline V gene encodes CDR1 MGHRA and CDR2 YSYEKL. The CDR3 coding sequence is TGCGCCAGCAGCCAGGTCGGAGGGGAGTCAGATACGCAGTATTTT. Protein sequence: CASSQVGGESDTQYF.

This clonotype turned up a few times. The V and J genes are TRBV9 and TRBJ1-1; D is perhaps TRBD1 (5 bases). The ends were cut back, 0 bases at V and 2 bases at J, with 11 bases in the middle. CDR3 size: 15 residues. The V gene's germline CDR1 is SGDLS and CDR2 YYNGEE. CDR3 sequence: CASSVDQGVNTEAFF. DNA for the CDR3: TGTGCCAGCAGCGTAGATCAGGGAGTCAACACTGAAGCTTTCTTT.

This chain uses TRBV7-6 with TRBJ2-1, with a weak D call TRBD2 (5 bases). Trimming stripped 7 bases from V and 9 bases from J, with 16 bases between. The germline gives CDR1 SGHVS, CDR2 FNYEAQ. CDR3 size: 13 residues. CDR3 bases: TGTGCCAGCATCCCCCCCGGCCGGGGTGAGCAGTTCTTC. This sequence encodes CASIPPGRGEQFF.

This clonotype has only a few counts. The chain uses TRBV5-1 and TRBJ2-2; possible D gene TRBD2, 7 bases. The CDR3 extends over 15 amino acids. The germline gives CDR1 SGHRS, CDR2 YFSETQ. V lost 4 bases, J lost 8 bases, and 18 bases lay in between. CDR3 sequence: CASSQTGTTRGELFF. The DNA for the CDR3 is TGCGCCAGCAGCCAAACAGGGACTACCAGAGGGGAGCTGTTTTTT.

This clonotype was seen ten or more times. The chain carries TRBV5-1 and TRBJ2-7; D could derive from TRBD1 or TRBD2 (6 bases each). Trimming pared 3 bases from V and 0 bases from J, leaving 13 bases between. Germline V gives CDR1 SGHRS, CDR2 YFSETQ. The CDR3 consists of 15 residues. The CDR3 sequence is CASSSPGGSSYEQYF. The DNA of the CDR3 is TGCGCCAGCAGCTCCCCCGGGGGCAGCTCCTACGAGCAGTACTTC. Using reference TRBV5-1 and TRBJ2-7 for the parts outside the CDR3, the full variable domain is KAGVTQTPRYLIKTRGQQVTLSCSPISGHRSVSWYQQTPGQGLQFLFEYFSETQRNKGNFPGRFSGRQFSNSRSEMNVSTLELGDSALYLCASSSPGGSSYEQYFGPGTRLTVT.

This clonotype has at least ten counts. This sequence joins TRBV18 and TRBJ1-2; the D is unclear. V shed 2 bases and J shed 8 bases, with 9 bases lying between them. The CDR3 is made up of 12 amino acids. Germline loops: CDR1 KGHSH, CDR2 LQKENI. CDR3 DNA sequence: TGTGCCAGCTCACCAGCGGGAGGAGGCTACACCTTC. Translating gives CASSPAGGGYTF.

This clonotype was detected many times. CDR3 in amino acids: CASSRDGLAGAGELFF. The CDR3 DNA is TGTGCCAGCAGTCGAGATGGACTAGCGGGGGCCGGGGAGCTGTTTTTT. The V call is TRBV12-3 or TRBV12-4, the J call TRBJ2-2, with 13 bases lining up with TRBD2. The CDR3 runs 16 residues. V gave up 5 bases and J gave up 6 bases; unmatched junction bases: 6.

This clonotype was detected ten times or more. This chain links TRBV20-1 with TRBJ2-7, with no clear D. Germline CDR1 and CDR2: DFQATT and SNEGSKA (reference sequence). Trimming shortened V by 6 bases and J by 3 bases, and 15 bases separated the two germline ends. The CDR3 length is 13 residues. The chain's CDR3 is CSADGPDHYEQYF. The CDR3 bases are TGCAGTGCAGATGGCCCGGACCACTACGAGCAGTACTTC.

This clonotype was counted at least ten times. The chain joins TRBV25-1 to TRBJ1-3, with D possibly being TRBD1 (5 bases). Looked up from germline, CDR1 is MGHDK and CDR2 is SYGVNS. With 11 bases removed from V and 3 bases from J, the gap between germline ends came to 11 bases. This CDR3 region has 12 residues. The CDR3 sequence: CAASGLGNTIYF. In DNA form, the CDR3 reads TGTGCCGCTTCGGGGCTTGGAAACACCATATATTTT.

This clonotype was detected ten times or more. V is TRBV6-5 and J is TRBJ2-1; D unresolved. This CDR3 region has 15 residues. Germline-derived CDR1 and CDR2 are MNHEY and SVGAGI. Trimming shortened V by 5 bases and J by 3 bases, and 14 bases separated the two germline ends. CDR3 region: CASSRDWKGYNEQFF. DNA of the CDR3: TGTGCCAGCAGTAGGGATTGGAAGGGCTACAATGAGCAGTTCTTC.

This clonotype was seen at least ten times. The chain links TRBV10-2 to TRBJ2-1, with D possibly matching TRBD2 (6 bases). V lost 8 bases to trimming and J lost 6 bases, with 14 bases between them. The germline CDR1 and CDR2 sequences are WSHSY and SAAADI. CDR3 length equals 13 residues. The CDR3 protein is CASGPGASNEQFF. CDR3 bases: TGCGCCAGCGGGCCGGGAGCCAGCAATGAGCAGTTCTTC.

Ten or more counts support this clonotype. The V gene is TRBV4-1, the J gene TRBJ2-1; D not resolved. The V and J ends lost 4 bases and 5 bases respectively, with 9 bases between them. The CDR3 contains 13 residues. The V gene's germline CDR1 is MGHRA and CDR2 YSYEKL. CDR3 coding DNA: TGCGCCAGCAGCCGCCTGCCTGACAATGAGCAGTTCTTC. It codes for CASSRLPDNEQFF.